A single sample gave rise to the 26 T cell receptor beta chains below, sequenced in a study of T cells in Graves' hyperthyroidism and ophthalmopathy. RNA transcripts provided the source from which TCR beta CDR3 regions were amplified. TCR CDR3 regions were first amplified by RT-PCR with HTBI primers. Using its own MiXCR run on the multiplex PCR reads, TCRdb lists one record per CDR3 protein. The sample lists approximately 400,000 distinct CDR3 sequences, 14% occurring once. Sequencing was performed on blood. The receptors shown here come from a woman in her sixties with Graves' hyperthyroidism.

This clonotype came up many times. The CDR3 region is CASSGVGLIYGYTF. The CDR3 DNA reads TGTGCCAGTAGCGGGGTGGGTCTGATATATGGCTACACCTTC. The chain links TRBV19 to TRBJ1-2; unclear D gene. The CDR3 runs to 14 residues. The V and J ends lost 6 bases and 5 bases respectively, with 16 bases between them. Germline CDR1 and CDR2: LNHDA and SQIVND (reference sequence).

This clonotype was observed a handful of times. The chain uses TRBV24-1 and TRBJ1-4; tentative D call: TRBD1 (6 bases). The CDR3 covers 14 residues. V gave up 5 bases and J gave up 8 bases, with 14 bases separating them. Germline CDR1 KGHDR, CDR2 SFDVKD. In DNA, the CDR3 is TGTGCCACCAGTGCCCAGGGGTTAAGGGAAAAACTGTTTTTT. Translation: CATSAQGLREKLFF.

In its sample, this clonotype was seen many times. The chain uses TRBV3-1 and TRBJ1-4; D gene ambiguous. With 3 bases removed from V and 4 bases from J, the gap between germline ends came to 6 bases. This CDR3 is built from 13 residues. The germline V gene encodes CDR1 LGHDT and CDR2 YNNKEL (reference sequence). The chain's CDR3 is CASSQIHNEKLFF. CDR3 nucleotides: TGTGCCAGCAGCCAGATCCATAATGAAAAACTGTTTTTT.

This sequence joins TRBV7-3 and TRBJ2-1, with no clear D. The CDR3 length is 17 residues. The V gene lost 5 bases and the J gene lost 0 bases, with 17 bases spanning the gap. Germline lookup yields CDR1 SGHTA and CDR2 FQGTGA. The CDR3 spells CASSPKASASSYNEQFF. DNA for the CDR3: TGTGCCAGCAGCCCCAAGGCGTCGGCCAGCTCCTACAATGAGCAGTTCTTC.

The chain employs TRBV5-4 and TRBJ2-4, with 8 bases that match TRBD1. The CDR3 length is 16 residues. Trimming cost V 5 bases and J 2 bases; bases outside gene matches: 9. Per germline, CDR1 SGHNT and CDR2 YYREEE (reference sequence). The CDR3 region is CASSPAGGSSKNIQYF. Written as DNA, the CDR3 is TGTGCCAGCAGTCCGGCAGGGGGCAGTTCCAAAAACATTCAGTACTTC.

The chain combines TRBV2 with TRBJ1-6, with 7 bases fitting TRBD1. The length of the CDR3 is 14 residues. V shed 5 bases, J shed 7 bases, and the junction held 5 bases outside the gene matches. The germline CDR1 and CDR2 sequences are SNHLY and FYNNEI. DNA of the CDR3: TGTGCCAGCAGTAACAGGGGCGGAAATTCACCCCTCCACTTT. Translating it yields CASSNRGGNSPLHF.

This clonotype was recorded many times. The rearrangement uses TRBV20-1 and TRBJ2-5; D unresolved. Germline V gene lookup returns CDR1 DFQATT and CDR2 SNEGSKA (reference sequence). This CDR3 contains 13 residues. Trimming removed 3 bases at V and 4 bases at J, with 12 bases between. CDR3 sequence: CSASSYRAETQYF. The CDR3 bases are TGCAGTGCTAGCTCTTACCGAGCAGAGACCCAGTACTTC.

This clonotype turned up a few times. This rearrangement joins TRBV7-3 to TRBJ1-1; TRBD1 is a possible D gene (5 bases). V shed 3 bases and J shed 5 bases, with 10 bases lying between them. There are 13 residues in the CDR3. CDR1 is SGHTA, CDR2 FQGTGA, per germline. CDR3 residues: CASSFTEGTEAFF. The DNA of the CDR3 is TGTGCCAGCAGCTTTACAGAGGGGACTGAAGCTTTCTTT.

The rearrangement links TRBV11-2 to TRBJ2-1; TRBD2 matches at 12 bases. The V gene end was trimmed by 4 bases and the J gene end by 4 bases; junction bases not matched to a gene: 5. Germline V gene data show CDR1 as SGHAT and CDR2 as FQNNGV. The CDR3 spans 16 residues. CDR3 loop: CASSSGLAGLYNEQFF. CDR3 bases: TGTGCCAGCAGCTCGGGACTAGCGGGTCTTTACAATGAGCAGTTCTTC.

This clonotype was seen ten or more times. The rearrangement joins TRBV12-3 or TRBV12-4 to TRBJ1-5; 7 nucleotides match TRBD1. With 4 bases clipped from V and 4 bases from J, the junction kept 7 bases outside the gene matches. The CDR3 spans 15 residues. CDR3 sequence reads: CASSYRGGSNQPQHF. For the CDR3, the DNA is TGTGCCAGCAGTTACAGGGGAGGGTCAAATCAGCCCCAGCATTTT.

The V gene is TRBV28, the J gene TRBJ2-6; D uncertain. The germline V and J ends were trimmed by 3 bases and 9 bases, with 6 bases remaining between them. This CDR3 is 12 amino acids long. The germline CDR1 and CDR2 sequences are MDHEN and SYDVKM. CDR3 bases: TGTGCCAGCAGTTTGCCGAACAACGTCCTGACTTTC. It encodes CASSLPNNVLTF.

The sample holds one count of this clonotype. The chain combines TRBV30 with TRBJ2-1, with D tentatively TRBD1 or TRBD2 (5 bases each). CDR3 length: 13 residues. V was cut by 5 bases and J by 4 bases, with 12 bases left in between. Germline V gives CDR1 GTSNPN, CDR2 SVGIG (reference sequence). CDR3 bases: TGTGCCTGGGCCCGAGAGGGGTACAATGAGCAGTTCTTC. It yields the protein CAWAREGYNEQFF.

Many counts were recorded for this clonotype. This chain uses TRBV11-2 with TRBJ2-5, with unresolved D. CDR3 length equals 14 residues. Germline V lookup: CDR1 SGHAT, CDR2 FQNNGV. Trimming took off 0 bases at V and 5 bases at J, with 10 bases between the two ends. The CDR3 loop is CASSLDARRETQYF. CDR3 coding DNA: TGTGCCAGCAGCTTAGATGCCCGAAGGGAGACCCAGTACTTC. The complete variable domain, with remaining parts taken from reference TRBV11-2 and TRBJ2-5, reads EAGVAQSPRYKIIEKRQSVAFWCNPISGHATLYWYQQILGQGPKLLIQFQNNGVVDDSQLPKDRFSAERLKGVDSTLKIQPAKLEDSAVYLCASSLDARRETQYFGPGTRLLVL.

This clonotype was seen ten or more times. This chain uses TRBV27 with TRBJ2-2; no firm D call. The CDR3 spans 12 residues. Trimming removed 0 bases at V and 8 bases at J, with 4 bases between. CDR1 is MNHEY and CDR2 is SMNVEV in the germline V gene (reference sequence). The CDR3 region is CASSLSEGELFF. CDR3 nucleotides: TGTGCCAGCAGTTTATCGGAAGGGGAGCTGTTTTTT.

In its sample, this clonotype was seen a few times. The gene calls are TRBV7-3 and TRBJ2-2; D not resolved. The V gene lost 5 bases and the J gene lost 4 bases, with 11 bases spanning the gap. Germline loops: CDR1 SGHTA, CDR2 FQGTGA. The CDR3 extends over 14 amino acids. The CDR3 spells CASSIGWGTGELFF. DNA for the CDR3: TGTGCCAGCAGCATAGGATGGGGCACCGGGGAGCTGTTTTTT.

This clonotype was counted ten times or more. The chain combines TRBV5-1 with TRBJ1-1, with D perhaps matching TRBD1 (6 bases). Germline V gives CDR1 SGHRS, CDR2 YFSETQ. The germline V and J ends were trimmed by 4 bases and 4 bases, with 14 bases remaining between them. The CDR3 totals 14 residues. CDR3 DNA sequence: TGCGCCAGCAGCCCCTCGGACAGTGGCACTGAAGCTTTCTTT. This gives the protein CASSPSDSGTEAFF.

The chain is built from TRBV19 and TRBJ1-5; 7 bases agree with TRBD1. The germline V gene has CDR1 LNHDA and CDR2 SQIVND (reference sequence). Trimming at V came to 6 bases and at J to 5 bases, leaving 10 bases not matched to a gene. The CDR3 sequence is 15 residues long. Written as DNA, the CDR3 is TGTGCCAGTAGGGAAGGGGGCTCGCGTCATCAGCCCCAGCATTTT. This sequence encodes CASREGGSRHQPQHF. Complete variable domain (other parts from reference TRBV19 and TRBJ1-5): DGGITQSPKYLFRKEGQNVTLSCEQNLNHDAMYWYRQDPGQGLRLIYYSQIVNDFQKGDIAEGYSVSREKKESFPLTVTSAQKNPTAFYLCASREGGSRHQPQHFGDGTRLSIL.

This clonotype has at least ten counts. This chain connects TRBV20-1 to TRBJ2-5; the D is unclear. The V end was cut by 0 bases, the J end by 5 bases, with 13 bases between. Germline loops: CDR1 DFQATT, CDR2 SNEGSKA (reference sequence). The CDR3 covers 14 residues. CDR3 region: CSARDRGSLETQYF. CDR3 nucleotide sequence: TGCAGTGCTAGAGATCGCGGCAGTCTGGAGACCCAGTACTTC.

This clonotype was detected many times. The chain couples TRBV6-1 to TRBJ2-7, with D possibly being TRBD1 (7 bases). Trimming took 4 bases from V and 1 from J, leaving 11 bases between them. Germline V gene lookup returns CDR1 MNHNS and CDR2 SASEGT. The CDR3 extends over 14 amino acids. The CDR3 reads CASSAQGGSYEQYF. The CDR3 coding sequence is TGTGCCAGCAGTGCCCAGGGGGGTTCCTACGAGCAGTACTTC.

This clonotype was counted a few times. The J gene is TRBJ2-3, the V gene TRBV5-1; possible D gene TRBD2, 6 bases. Between the trimmed V and J ends, which lost 2 bases and 8 bases, there was a span of 15 bases. The CDR3 runs to 14 residues. CDR1 and CDR2 from the germline V gene are SGHRS and YFSETQ. CDR3 loop: CASSLRRDVGTQYF. In DNA form, the CDR3 reads TGCGCCAGCAGCTTAAGGCGGGACGTGGGTACGCAGTATTTT. The variable domain in full, completed from reference TRBV5-1 and TRBJ2-3, reads KAGVTQTPRYLIKTRGQQVTLSCSPISGHRSVSWYQQTPGQGLQFLFEYFSETQRNKGNFPGRFSGRQFSNSRSEMNVSTLELGDSALYLCASSLRRDVGTQYFGPGTRLTVL.

This chain uses TRBV7-2 with TRBJ2-7, with D possibly matching TRBD2 (6 bases). This CDR3 is built from 15 residues. CDR1 is SGHTA, CDR2 FQGNSA, per germline. The ends were cut back, 1 base at V and 2 bases at J, with 12 bases in the middle. The CDR3 DNA reads as TGTGCCAGCAGCTTAGTTAGGGGCGGGGCCTACGAGCAGTACTTC. It specifies CASSLVRGGAYEQYF.

This clonotype was counted many times. This chain links TRBV12-5 with TRBJ2-3; D is uncertain. CDR3 length: 16 amino acids. V lost 3 bases and J lost 6, with 19 bases in between. Germline CDR1 reads LGHNT; CDR2 reads FRNRAP. The CDR3 bases are TGTGCTAGTGGTTTCGGCCGGGCCCTTGGTCATGATACGCAGTATTTT. Protein product: CASGFGRALGHDTQYF.

This clonotype has a count of ten or more. The genes are TRBV28 and TRBJ2-7; D remains unclear. The ends were cut back, 5 bases at V and 1 base at J, with 15 bases in the middle. From germline, CDR1 is MDHEN and CDR2 SYDVKM. The CDR3 spans 15 residues. CDR3 sequence (DNA): TGTGCCAGCAGTCCCCCAGGCGGAGCATCCTACGAGCAGTACTTC. As protein: CASSPPGGASYEQYF.

The chain combines TRBV19 with TRBJ2-5; D call uncertain. Germline CDR1 is LNHDA and CDR2 is SQIVND (reference sequence). Trimming removed 6 bases at V and 4 bases at J, with 9 bases between. The CDR3 is made up of 12 amino acids. Written as DNA, the CDR3 is TGTGCCAGTAGGCAATCAGGAGAGACCCAGTACTTC. Translation: CASRQSGETQYF. The whole variable domain, filled in from reference TRBV19 and TRBJ2-5, reads DGGITQSPKYLFRKEGQNVTLSCEQNLNHDAMYWYRQDPGQGLRLIYYSQIVNDFQKGDIAEGYSVSREKKESFPLTVTSAQKNPTAFYLCASRQSGETQYFGPGTRLLVL.

This clonotype was found many times. V and J are TRBV24-1 and TRBJ2-3; D perhaps matches TRBD1 (6 bases). Germline-derived CDR1 and CDR2 are KGHDR and SFDVKD. The CDR3 contains 17 residues. Between the trimmed V and J ends, which lost 4 bases and 2 bases, there was a span of 18 bases. Here the CDR3 DNA reads TGTGCCACCAGTGAGACCCCCACGACAGGCACCACAGATACGCAGTATTTT. Protein: CATSETPTTGTTDTQYF.

This clonotype was found many times. CDR3 residues: CSVVETLGSNQPQHF. The CDR3 DNA reads as TGCAGCGTTGTCGAGACTTTGGGGAGCAATCAGCCCCAGCATTTT. V is TRBV29-1 and J is TRBJ1-5; no clear D gene. The CDR3 has 15 amino acids. V was clipped by 4 bases and J by 1 base, with 14 bases between them. The germline V gene has CDR1 SQVTM and CDR2 ANQGSEA.